These T cell receptor beta chains were read from a single sample in a study of T cell changes during pregnancy in multiple sclerosis. Libraries were prepared by immunoSEQ multiplex PCR; TCRdb keeps only in-frame clonotypes and omits some of them. The sample consists of fewer than 35,000 clones, approximately 90% of them appearing once. The specimen comprised CD8+ T cells from peripheral blood mononuclear cells, sampled in the second trimester of pregnancy. These receptors were obtained from a female donor with multiple sclerosis, enrolled in a pregnancy study. Each CDR3 is given without its conserved first and last residue. Fields, in order: J gene, clone size, V gene, CDR3 protein. A row's size may be missing; if present it is once, few, many or a size class.

J gene: TRBJ1-2; clone size: once; V gene: TRBV10-3; CDR3 protein: AISENGGNYGYT
J gene: TRBJ2-7; clone size: NA; V gene: TRBV6-5; CDR3 protein: ASSSSRENEQY
J gene: TRBJ1-2; clone size: medium-sized; V gene: TRBV9; CDR3 protein: ASSVVEGKGYT
J gene: TRBJ1-2; clone size: NA; V gene: TRBV5-1; CDR3 protein: ASSLASGGAGGYT
J gene: TRBJ1-1; clone size: NA; V gene: TRBV6-5; CDR3 protein: ASGQVTNTEAF
J gene: TRBJ2-5; clone size: NA; V gene: TRBV19; CDR3 protein: ASSIRTLAGGYQETQY
J gene: TRBJ2-5; clone size: NA; V gene: TRBV6-6; CDR3 protein: ASSYSKQETQY
J gene: TRBJ2-7; clone size: NA; V gene: TRBV4-3; CDR3 protein: ASSQAVGHPYEQY
J gene: TRBJ1-3; clone size: NA; V gene: TRBV11-2; CDR3 protein: ASSLGTGTIY
J gene: TRBJ1-2; clone size: NA; V gene: TRBV13; CDR3 protein: ASSLAGGEDDGYT
J gene: TRBJ2-3; clone size: NA; V gene: TRBV7-9; CDR3 protein: ASSPFPGGTSTDTQY
J gene: TRBJ2-7; clone size: NA; V gene: TRBV2; CDR3 protein: ASFLGTGPFYEQY
J gene: TRBJ2-4; clone size: NA; V gene: TRBV28; CDR3 protein: ASSLYRTGLAKNIQY
J gene: TRBJ2-3; clone size: NA; V gene: TRBV2; CDR3 protein: ASRATGSRFSTDTQY
J gene: TRBJ2-1; clone size: NA; V gene: TRBV7-9; CDR3 protein: ASTNVAGGGNEQF
J gene: TRBJ2-7; clone size: NA; V gene: TRBV5-4; CDR3 protein: ASIGLAGRLYEQY
J gene: TRBJ2-7; clone size: NA; V gene: TRBV4-1; CDR3 protein: ASSQTQGSSYEQY
J gene: TRBJ2-7; clone size: NA; V gene: TRBV10-3; CDR3 protein: AISEPPGGGGLYEQY
J gene: TRBJ1-1; clone size: NA; V gene: TRBV13; CDR3 protein: ASSLGIQGESGTEAF
J gene: TRBJ1-1; clone size: NA; V gene: TRBV30; CDR3 protein: AWSVHRGAHTEAF
J gene: TRBJ2-7; clone size: NA; V gene: TRBV6-6; CDR3 protein: ASSYLTVYEQY
J gene: TRBJ2-7; clone size: NA; V gene: TRBV9; CDR3 protein: ASSVGGSSYEQY
J gene: TRBJ2-1; clone size: few; V gene: TRBV5-1; CDR3 protein: ASSLGQANEQF
J gene: TRBJ1-1; clone size: once; V gene: TRBV19; CDR3 protein: ASSIARVGYTEAF
J gene: TRBJ2-1; clone size: NA; V gene: TRBV5-1; CDR3 protein: ASSLGAGELINEQF
J gene: TRBJ2-1; clone size: medium-sized; V gene: TRBV28; CDR3 protein: ASSFPSGRDNEQF
J gene: TRBJ2-7; clone size: NA; V gene: TRBV11-2; CDR3 protein: ASSDRGSMGTDSYEQY
J gene: TRBJ2-3; clone size: NA; V gene: TRBV9; CDR3 protein: ASSTRQGFTDTQY
J gene: TRBJ2-3; clone size: medium-sized; V gene: TRBV6-1; CDR3 protein: ASSGLAGADTQY
J gene: TRBJ2-5; clone size: NA; V gene: TRBV7-9; CDR3 protein: ASSFHGLRETQY
J gene: TRBJ2-7; clone size: NA; V gene: TRBV27; CDR3 protein: ASSLGQFFYEQY
J gene: TRBJ2-7; clone size: NA; V gene: TRBV18; CDR3 protein: ASSPTPPTYEQY
J gene: TRBJ1-4; clone size: NA; V gene: TRBV13; CDR3 protein: ASSSRTITNEKLF
J gene: TRBJ2-7; clone size: NA; V gene: TRBV5-6; CDR3 protein: ASSMSGEQY
J gene: TRBJ2-1; clone size: NA; V gene: TRBV27; CDR3 protein: ASSKQGGKRSYNEQF
J gene: TRBJ2-3; clone size: NA; V gene: TRBV27; CDR3 protein: ASSDRGRGTDTQY